What follows are 10 T cell receptor beta chains derived from one specimen sequenced in a study of blood T cell repertoires in COVID-19. Sequencing was performed with immunoSEQ multiplex PCR; in TCRdb, only in-frame clones are kept and a portion is missing. The sample has 180,000 or so clones; 86% are singletons. The sequenced sample was peripheral blood. Source of these receptors: a man in his late teens or twenties with acute or convalescent COVID-19.

The rearrangement joins TRBV5-1 to TRBJ2-2; maybe TRBD2 (5 bases). Germline V gene sequence: CDR1 SGHRS, CDR2 YFSETQ. The CDR3 contains 13 residues. Trimming took off 4 bases at V and 6 bases at J, with 10 bases between the two ends. This CDR3 is CASSGEGPGELFF. In nucleotides, the CDR3 is TGCGCCAGCAGCGGCGAGGGTCCCGGGGAGCTGTTTTTT.

The chain links TRBV2 to TRBJ1-4; D gene uncertain. Between the trimmed V and J ends, which lost 5 bases and 6 bases, there was a span of 16 bases. The CDR3 is made up of 15 amino acids. Germline V gives CDR1 SNHLY, CDR2 FYNNEI. The DNA for the CDR3 is TGTGCCAGCAGTCTCCCTCCGGGGTGGGATGAAAAACTGTTTTTT. This codes for CASSLPPGWDEKLFF.

This clone showed up just once. V gene TRBV11-2 combines with J gene TRBJ1-4; no reliable D call. This CDR3 is built from 14 residues. Germline loops: CDR1 SGHAT, CDR2 FQNNGV. V was clipped by 1 base and J by 2 bases, with 5 bases between them. The CDR3 loop reads CASSLASTNEKLFF. In nucleotides, the CDR3 is TGTGCCAGCAGCTTAGCTTCTACTAATGAAAAACTGTTTTTT.

The CDR3 sequence is CASSTTDNSPLHF. In nucleotides, the CDR3 is TGTGCCAGTAGTACCACAGACAATTCACCCCTCCACTTT. V and J are TRBV19 and TRBJ1-6; D is undetermined. The CDR3 is 13 residues long. Deletions cut 4 bases from V and 7 bases from J, with 8 bases between. Germline V gene sequence: CDR1 LNHDA, CDR2 SQIVND (reference sequence). The full variable domain, rest sourced from reference TRBV19 and TRBJ1-6, is DGGITQSPKYLFRKEGQNVTLSCEQNLNHDAMYWYRQDPGQGLRLIYYSQIVNDFQKGDIAEGYSVSREKKESFPLTVTSAQKNPTAFYLCASSTTDNSPLHFGNGTRLTVT.

The chain employs TRBV6-4 and TRBJ2-1; 11 bases fit TRBD2. CDR3 length equals 16 residues. With 3 bases clipped from V and 4 bases from J, the junction kept 5 bases outside the gene matches. The germline CDR1 and CDR2 sequences are MRHNA and SNTAGT. The CDR3 spells CASSDTGTSGYNEQFF. DNA for the CDR3: TGTGCCAGCAGTGATACCGGGACTAGCGGATACAATGAGCAGTTCTTC.

V is TRBV6-6 and J is TRBJ2-3; 8 bases map to TRBD1. The CDR3 consists of 12 residues. Per the germline V gene, CDR1 is MNHNY and CDR2 is SVGAGI (reference sequence). Trimming cost V 10 bases and J 4 bases; bases outside gene matches: 4. The CDR3 loop reads CAIGQGPDTQYF. CDR3 DNA sequence: TGTGCCATTGGACAGGGTCCAGATACGCAGTATTTT.

This clone has only one observation. This chain links TRBV5-1 with TRBJ2-3, with D perhaps matching TRBD1 (6 bases). CDR3 length equals 15 residues. V lost 4 bases and J 0 bases, leaving 12 bases between the germline ends. The germline V gene has CDR1 SGHRS and CDR2 YFSETQ. CDR3 nucleotides: TGCGCCAGCAGCCCGGGACAACCTAGCACAGATACGCAGTATTTT. As protein: CASSPGQPSTDTQYF.

The chain uses TRBV6-5 and TRBJ1-2; D not resolved. Germline V gives CDR1 MNHEY, CDR2 SVGAGI. Trimming took off 6 bases at V and 6 bases at J, with 11 bases between the two ends. This CDR3 is built from 12 residues. DNA of the CDR3: TGTGCCAGCAGCCAAGCGGGAGATGGCTACACCTTC. Translating it yields CASSQAGDGYTF.

The J gene is TRBJ1-1, the V gene TRBV11-3, with D unresolved. V lost 1 base to trimming and J lost 0 bases, with 6 bases between them. The CDR3 is 14 residues long. Germline CDR1 is SGHNT and CDR2 is YENEEA. As DNA, the CDR3 is TGTGCCAGCAGCTTAGGCGGGGTGAACACTGAAGCTTTCTTT. It translates to CASSLGGVNTEAFF.

This rearrangement joins TRBV11-2 to TRBJ1-1, with 10 nucleotides matching TRBD1. CDR3 length equals 17 residues. Germline assignment: CDR1 SGHAT and CDR2 FQNNGV. V gave up 1 base and J gave up 2 bases; unmatched junction bases: 7. For the CDR3, the DNA is TGTGCCAGCAGCTTAGGTTCGGGACAGGGGCTTAACACTGAAGCTTTCTTT. Protein product: CASSLGSGQGLNTEAFF.